Described below is a single T cell receptor beta chain sequence and its context. What it binds is not known. The V end was cut by 5 bases, the J end by 7 bases, with 10 bases between. This CDR3 has 13 amino acids. The data were obtained in a study of graft-versus-host responses after intestinal transplantation. Findings and limits, study-wide: Peak circulating GvH clone levels were associated with early post-transplant HvG declines. GvH clones were found in recipient marrow; some appeared first in ileum or blood.

Sequencing used immunoSEQ multiplex PCR; TCRdb keeps in-frame clones, though not all of them. The table has around 120,000 clones, approximately 95% seen once. The chain uses TRBV5-3 and TRBJ1-6, with D hard to call. TRBV5-3 is flagged as an ORF with uncertain function. Specimen: unstimulated CD8+ T cells sorted from spleen or lymph node cells, collected before intestinal transplant. This receptor was identified in a human donor who received an intestinal transplant. CDR3: CARRKVQNSPLHF. In nucleotides, the CDR3 is TGTGCCAGAAGAAAAGTCCAAAATTCACCCCTCCACTTT.